One sample yielded the 17 T cell receptor beta chains listed below, sequenced in a study of neurological immune-mediated disorders. In TCRdb, the 5' RACE reads were re-called with MiXCR into one record per CDR3 protein. Of some 24,000 distinct CDR3 sequences in the sample, 6.5% to 8% were seen once. Sequencing used PBMCs. All receptors come from a woman in her thirties or forties in good health.

This clonotype was seen ten or more times. The J gene is TRBJ2-7, the V gene TRBV20-1; 12 bases agree with TRBD2. The germline CDR1 and CDR2 sequences are DFQATT and SNEGSKA (reference sequence). J was trimmed by 2 bases and V by 4 bases; bases with no gene match: 3. The CDR3 has 14 residues. Here the CDR3 reads CSATGLAGAYEQYF. The DNA for the CDR3 is TGCAGTGCTACGGGACTAGCGGGTGCCTACGAGCAGTACTTC.

The V gene is TRBV4-1, the J gene TRBJ1-1; D possibly corresponds to TRBD1 (6 bases). Looked up from germline, CDR1 is MGHRA and CDR2 is YSYEKL. The CDR3 totals 13 residues. V was trimmed by 6 bases and J by 2 bases, leaving 10 bases between them. CDR3 residues: CASRQQGNTEAFF. The CDR3 DNA reads as TGCGCCAGCAGGCAACAGGGTAACACTGAAGCTTTCTTT.

This clonotype has at least ten counts. The chain has TRBV7-9 and TRBJ1-2; D is undetermined. The V end lost 6 bases, the J end lost 4 bases, and 15 bases lay between the germline ends. There are 14 residues in the CDR3. CDR1 is SEHNR, CDR2 FQNEAQ, per germline (reference sequence). CDR3 sequence: CASRRPGIRYGYTF. Written as DNA, the CDR3 is TGTGCCAGCAGACGTCCGGGGATCCGCTATGGCTACACCTTC.

This clonotype was counted ten times or more. The genes are TRBV20-1 and TRBJ2-3; 7 positions match TRBD1. The V and J ends lost 5 bases and 3 bases, in that order; junction bases with no gene match: 8. Germline CDR1 DFQATT, CDR2 SNEGSKA (reference sequence). This CDR3 region has 14 residues. CDR3 protein: CSARRQGLTDTQYF. The CDR3 nucleotides are TGCAGTGCTCGCAGACAGGGATTGACAGATACGCAGTATTTT.

This clonotype was picked up many times. This sequence joins TRBV6-6 and TRBJ2-2; no clear D gene. This CDR3 contains 16 residues. Germline V gene data show CDR1 as MNHNY and CDR2 as SVGAGI (reference sequence). V lost 2 bases to trimming and J lost 0 bases, with 10 bases between them. This CDR3 reads CASSYQTLSNTGELFF. In DNA, the CDR3 is TGTGCCAGCAGTTACCAGACTCTGTCGAACACCGGGGAGCTGTTTTTT.

This clonotype occurred many times. The chain carries TRBV7-2 and TRBJ2-4; a possible D gene is TRBD1 (7 bases). V lost 4 bases and J lost 3, with 13 bases in between. CDR1 and CDR2 from the germline V gene are SGHTA and FQGNSA. There are 15 residues in the CDR3. CDR3 DNA: TGTGCCAGCAGCTCCTACAGGGGAGGCAAAAACATTCAGTACTTC. This codes for CASSSYRGGKNIQYF. Drawing the rest from reference TRBV7-2 and TRBJ2-4, the complete variable domain is GAGVSQSPSNKVTEKGKDVELRCDPISGHTALYWYRQSLGQGLEFLIYFQGNSAPDKSGLPSDRFSAERTGGSVSTLTIQRTQQEDSAVYLCASSSYRGGKNIQYFGAGTRLSVL.

This clonotype was detected ten times or more. The gene calls are TRBV10-3 and TRBJ2-4, with TRBD1 identical over 7 bases. CDR1 and CDR2 from the germline V gene are ENHRY and SYGVKD. This CDR3 has 14 amino acids. V was pared by 6 bases and J by 10 bases, with 12 bases of the junction left unmatched. DNA for the CDR3: TGTGCCATCAGCGGAGAAGATGGGACAGCTATTCAGTACTTC. Translation gives CAISGEDGTAIQYF.

This clonotype came up many times. This chain joins TRBV4-3 and TRBJ2-1, with D uncertain. CDR1 is LGHNA and CDR2 is YSLEER in the germline V gene. The CDR3 loop spans 15 amino acids. V was shortened by 4 bases and J by 7 bases, with 17 bases between the two germline ends. The CDR3 loop reads CASSPSTSGRNEQFF. The CDR3 bases are TGCGCCAGCAGCCCTTCGACCTCCGGGCGGAATGAGCAGTTCTTC.

Many counts were recorded for this clonotype. The rearrangement joins TRBV20-1 to TRBJ2-5, with D maybe TRBD1 (5 bases). This CDR3 is built from 12 residues. V was pared by 6 bases and J by 2 bases, with 10 bases between. CDR1 is DFQATT, CDR2 SNEGSKA, per germline (reference sequence). CDR3 sequence reads: CSARQLQETQYF. CDR3 sequence (DNA): TGCAGTGCCAGACAGCTTCAAGAGACCCAGTACTTC.

This clonotype was detected many times. The chain links TRBV14 to TRBJ2-1; a weak D match, TRBD2 (6 bases). This CDR3 is 16 amino acids long. Trimming took off 4 bases at V and 0 bases at J, with 13 bases between the two ends. CDR1 is SGHDN and CDR2 is FVKESK in the germline V gene. CDR3 loop: CASSRPGSISYNEQFF. The CDR3, as DNA: TGTGCCAGCAGCCGCCCCGGGAGTATCTCCTACAATGAGCAGTTCTTC.

Concerning this clonotype itself: A read error may be the cause here, since a much bigger clone is one base away. V and J are TRBV2 and TRBJ1-1; a weak D match, TRBD1 (6 bases). This CDR3 comprises 14 residues. Germline V gives CDR1 SNHLY, CDR2 FYNNEI. The CDR3 DNA follows: TGTGCCAGCAGTGGCAGGGGAGGGAACACTGAATCTTTCTTT. Amino acid sequence: CASSGRGGNTESFF.

There are many counts of this clonotype. The chain has TRBV5-1 and TRBJ2-7, with 9 bases that match TRBD2. The CDR3 has 15 amino acids. Germline V gene lookup returns CDR1 SGHRS and CDR2 YFSETQ. V was pared by 3 bases and J by 5 bases, with 9 bases of the junction left unmatched. In nucleotides, the CDR3 is TGCGCCAGCAGCTCGCGGGGGGGGGTCAGCGACGAGCAGTACTTC. Translated, it gives CASSSRGGVSDEQYF.

This clonotype has ten or more counts. The chain employs TRBV5-5 and TRBJ2-7, with D tentatively TRBD1 (6 bases). Germline CDR1 reads SGHKS; CDR2 reads YYEKEE (reference sequence). V lost 2 bases to trimming and J lost 3 bases, with 9 bases between them. The CDR3 spans 13 residues. The CDR3 DNA is TGTGCCAGCAGCTTTGGCAGGGGCTACGAGCAGTACTTC. It yields the protein CASSFGRGYEQYF.

This clonotype was counted ten times or more. This chain joins TRBV5-5 and TRBJ1-5; D remains ambiguous. Germline V lookup: CDR1 SGHKS, CDR2 YYEKEE (reference sequence). This CDR3 region has 14 residues. V shed 2 bases and J shed 4 bases, with 10 bases lying between them. Here the CDR3 DNA reads TGTGCCAGCAGCTTAAGGACGGGTAATCAGCCCCAGCATTTT. Translation gives CASSLRTGNQPQHF.

V usage is TRBV11-2 and J usage is TRBJ2-5; 8 nucleotides match TRBD1. The CDR3 is made up of 15 amino acids. Germline lookup yields CDR1 SGHAT and CDR2 FQNNGV. Unmatched junction bases numbered 18, after V lost 4 bases and J lost 14 bases. CDR3 sequence (DNA): TGTGCCAGCAGCTCCCAGGGGGCGGTCGGAGAGACCTATTACTTC. Protein product: CASSSQGAVGETYYF.

This clonotype was detected ten times or more. The chain uses TRBV20-1 and TRBJ2-5; a possible D gene is TRBD1 (6 bases). Trimming pared 5 bases from V and 3 bases from J, leaving 13 bases between. The CDR3 runs to 13 residues. Germline V gives CDR1 DFQATT, CDR2 SNEGSKA (reference sequence). Here the CDR3 reads CSAPGQFEETQYF. In DNA form, the CDR3 reads TGCAGTGCTCCAGGACAGTTTGAAGAGACCCAGTACTTC.

This clonotype was observed at least ten times. The genes are TRBV5-6 and TRBJ2-2, with a weak D call TRBD2 (6 bases). This CDR3 is 17 amino acids long. The V gene lost 0 bases and the J gene lost 5 bases, with 17 bases spanning the gap. Looked up from germline, CDR1 is SGHDT and CDR2 is YYEEEE. The CDR3 bases are TGTGCCAGCAGCTTGGGACGGGAGAGTTTCGGAACCGGGGAGCTGTTTTTT. Translation: CASSLGRESFGTGELFF.